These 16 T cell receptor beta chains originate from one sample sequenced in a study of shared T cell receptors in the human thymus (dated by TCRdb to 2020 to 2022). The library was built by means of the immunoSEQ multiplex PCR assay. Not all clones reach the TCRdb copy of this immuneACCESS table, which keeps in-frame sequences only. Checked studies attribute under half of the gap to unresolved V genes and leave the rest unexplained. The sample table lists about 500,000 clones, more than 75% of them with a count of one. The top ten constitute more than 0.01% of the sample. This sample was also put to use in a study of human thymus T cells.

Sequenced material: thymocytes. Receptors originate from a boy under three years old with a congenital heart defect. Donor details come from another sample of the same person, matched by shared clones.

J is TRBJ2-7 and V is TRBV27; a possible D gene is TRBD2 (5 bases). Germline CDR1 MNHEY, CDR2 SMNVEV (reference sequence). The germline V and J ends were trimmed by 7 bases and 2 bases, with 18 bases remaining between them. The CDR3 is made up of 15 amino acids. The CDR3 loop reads CASNNLLGGPYEQYF. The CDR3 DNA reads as TGTGCCAGCAATAACCTTCTAGGAGGCCCCTACGAGCAGTACTTC.

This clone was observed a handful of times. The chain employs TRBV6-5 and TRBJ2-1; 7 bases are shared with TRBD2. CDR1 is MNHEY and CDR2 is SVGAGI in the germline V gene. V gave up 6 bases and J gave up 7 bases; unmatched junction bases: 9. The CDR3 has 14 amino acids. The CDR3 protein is CASSHTLLANEQFF. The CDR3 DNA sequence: TGTGCCAGCAGCCACACCCTACTAGCGAATGAGCAGTTCTTC.

Here the CDR3 reads CASSQDGGASYEQYF. The CDR3 nucleotides read TGCGCCAGCAGCCAAGATGGCGGGGCTTCCTACGAGCAGTACTTC. This chain links TRBV4-3 with TRBJ2-7; a weak D match, TRBD2 (6 bases). CDR3 size: 15 residues. Trimming shortened V by 0 bases and J by 1 base, and 10 bases separated the two germline ends. From germline, CDR1 is LGHNA and CDR2 YSLEER.

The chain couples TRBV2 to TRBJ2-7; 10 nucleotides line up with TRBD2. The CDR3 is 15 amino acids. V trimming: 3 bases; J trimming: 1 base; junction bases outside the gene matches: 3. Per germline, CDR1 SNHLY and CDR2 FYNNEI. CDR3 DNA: TGTGCCAGCAGTGATAGACTAGCGGGTTCCTACGAGCAGTACTTC. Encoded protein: CASSDRLAGSYEQYF. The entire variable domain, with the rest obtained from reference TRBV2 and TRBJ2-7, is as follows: EPEVTQTPSHQVTQMGQEVILRCVPISNHLYFYWYRQILGQKVEFLVSFYNNEISEKSEIFDDQFSVERPDGSNFTLKIRSTKLEDSAMYFCASSDRLAGSYEQYFGPGTRLTVT.

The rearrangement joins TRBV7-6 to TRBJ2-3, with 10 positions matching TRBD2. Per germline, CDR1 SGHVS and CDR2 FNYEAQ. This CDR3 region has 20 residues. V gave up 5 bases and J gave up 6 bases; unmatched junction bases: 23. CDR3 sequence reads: CASSRSLTSGERLPRDTQYF. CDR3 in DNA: TGTGCCAGCAGCCGCTCCCTTACTAGCGGGGAAAGACTTCCAAGGGATACGCAGTATTTT.

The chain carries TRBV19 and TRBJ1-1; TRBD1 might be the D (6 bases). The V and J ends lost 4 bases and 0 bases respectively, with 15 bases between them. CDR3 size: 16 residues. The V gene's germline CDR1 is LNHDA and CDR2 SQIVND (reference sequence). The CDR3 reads CASSTQFRDMNTEAFF. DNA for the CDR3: TGTGCCAGTAGTACTCAATTCCGGGACATGAACACTGAAGCTTTCTTT.

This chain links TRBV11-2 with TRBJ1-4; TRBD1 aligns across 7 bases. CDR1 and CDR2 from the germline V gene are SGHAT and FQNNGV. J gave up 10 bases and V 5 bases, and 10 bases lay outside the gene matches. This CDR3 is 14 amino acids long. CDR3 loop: CASSPWTGPGKLFF. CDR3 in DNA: TGTGCCAGCAGCCCTTGGACAGGACCGGGAAAACTGTTTTTT.

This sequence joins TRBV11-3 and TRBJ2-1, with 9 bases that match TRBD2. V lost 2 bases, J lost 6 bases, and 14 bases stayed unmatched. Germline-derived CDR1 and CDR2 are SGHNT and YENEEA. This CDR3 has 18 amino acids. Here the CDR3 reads CASSLRAGGRLFRNEQFF. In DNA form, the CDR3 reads TGTGCCAGCAGCTTACGAGCGGGAGGCCGTTTGTTCCGCAATGAGCAGTTCTTC.

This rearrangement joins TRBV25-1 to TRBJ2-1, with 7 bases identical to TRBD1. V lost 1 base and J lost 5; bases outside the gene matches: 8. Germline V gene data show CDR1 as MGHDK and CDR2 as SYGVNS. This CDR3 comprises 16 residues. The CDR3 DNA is TGTGCCAGCAGTGAATCAGCCCCCACAGGGGACAATGAGCAGTTCTTC. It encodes CASSESAPTGDNEQFF.

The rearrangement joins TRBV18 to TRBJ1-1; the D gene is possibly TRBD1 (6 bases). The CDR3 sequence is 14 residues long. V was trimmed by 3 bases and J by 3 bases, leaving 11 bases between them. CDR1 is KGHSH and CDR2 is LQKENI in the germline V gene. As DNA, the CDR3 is TGTGCCAGCTCACCGGGGGCAGGTCACACTGAAGCTTTCTTT. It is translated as CASSPGAGHTEAFF.

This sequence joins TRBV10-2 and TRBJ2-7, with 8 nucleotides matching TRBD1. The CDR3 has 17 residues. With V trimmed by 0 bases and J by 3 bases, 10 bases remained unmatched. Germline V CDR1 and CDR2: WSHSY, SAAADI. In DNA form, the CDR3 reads TGCGCCAGCAGTGAGTCGACAGGTGCACAGGGGGACTACGAGCAGTACTTC. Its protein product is CASSESTGAQGDYEQYF.

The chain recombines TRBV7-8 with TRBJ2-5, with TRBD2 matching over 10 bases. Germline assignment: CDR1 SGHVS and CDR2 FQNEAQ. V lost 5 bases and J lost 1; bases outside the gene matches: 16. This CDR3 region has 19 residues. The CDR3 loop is CASSHIQAGGLTVQETQYF. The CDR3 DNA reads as TGTGCCAGCAGCCACATACAAGCGGGAGGGCTCACAGTCCAAGAGACCCAGTACTTC.

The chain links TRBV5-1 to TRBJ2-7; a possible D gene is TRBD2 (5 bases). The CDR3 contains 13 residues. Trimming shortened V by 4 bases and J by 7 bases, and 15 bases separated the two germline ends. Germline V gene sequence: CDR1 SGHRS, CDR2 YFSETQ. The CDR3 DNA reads TGCGCCAGCAGCCACGGGCGCCCGGGGGAGCAGTACTTC. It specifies CASSHGRPGEQYF.

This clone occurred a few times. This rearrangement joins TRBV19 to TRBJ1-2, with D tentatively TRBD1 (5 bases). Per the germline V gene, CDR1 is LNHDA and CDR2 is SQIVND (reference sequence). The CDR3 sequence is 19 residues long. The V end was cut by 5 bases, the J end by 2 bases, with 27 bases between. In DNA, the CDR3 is TGTGCCAGTAGTGAGGCCCGAGTCGACAGAGGCCCTCGCAACTATGGCTACACCTTC. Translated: CASSEARVDRGPRNYGYTF.

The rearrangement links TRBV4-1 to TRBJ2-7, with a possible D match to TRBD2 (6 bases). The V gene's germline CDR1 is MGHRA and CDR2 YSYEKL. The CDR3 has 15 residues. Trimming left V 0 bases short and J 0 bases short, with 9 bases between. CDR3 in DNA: TGCGCCAGCAGCCAAGATGGGGACTCCTCCTACGAGCAGTACTTC. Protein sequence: CASSQDGDSSYEQYF.

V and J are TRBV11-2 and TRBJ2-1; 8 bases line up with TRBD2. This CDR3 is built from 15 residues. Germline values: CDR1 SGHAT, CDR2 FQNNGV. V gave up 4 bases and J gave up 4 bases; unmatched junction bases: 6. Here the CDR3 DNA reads TGTGCCAGCAGCTCCACTAGCGGCCTTTACAATGAGCAGTTCTTC. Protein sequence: CASSSTSGLYNEQFF.